The 8 T cell receptor beta chains in this list originate from one sample, sequenced in a study of control samples from healthy donors and cancer patients. Clones were sequenced by immunoSEQ multiplex PCR, and TCRdb holds only the in-frame ones, with some missing. The sample lists under 150,000 clones, about nine tenths occurring once. The sequenced sample consisted of PBMCs. The receptors derive from a man between 45 and 60 years old with head and neck cancer.

This chain joins TRBV6-5 and TRBJ2-7; D is undetermined. Germline lookup yields CDR1 MNHEY and CDR2 SVGAGI. V was clipped by 6 bases and J by 0 bases, with 9 bases between them. This CDR3 region has 13 residues. The CDR3 here is CASSQPPSYEQYF. CDR3 coding DNA: TGTGCCAGCAGCCAGCCACCCTCCTACGAGCAGTACTTC.

The V call is TRBV7-9, the J call TRBJ2-3; D gene unclear. Trimming stripped 2 bases from V and 1 base from J, with 13 bases between. The CDR3 has 16 amino acids. The germline V gene has CDR1 SEHNR and CDR2 FQNEAQ (reference sequence). This CDR3 reads CASSLSLSSRTDTQYF. The CDR3 DNA reads as TGTGCCAGCAGCTTAAGCCTAAGTTCTCGCACAGATACGCAGTATTTT.

J is TRBJ2-7 and V is TRBV29-1; D not certain. The germline CDR1 and CDR2 sequences are SQVTM and ANQGSEA. Trimming cost V 6 bases and J 4 bases, with 16 bases left between them. This CDR3 comprises 13 residues. The DNA of the CDR3 is TGCAGCGTCGGTGCCCCCTCTATTTACGAGCAGTACTTC. It yields the protein CSVGAPSIYEQYF.

The chain joins TRBV9 to TRBJ2-7; maybe TRBD2 (5 bases). The CDR3 sequence is 16 residues long. Germline-derived CDR1 and CDR2 are SGDLS and YYNGEE. V lost 0 bases to trimming and J lost 2 bases, with 15 bases between them. The CDR3 DNA follows: TGTGCCAGCAGCGTAGGAGGGCAGGACCGTACCTACGAGCAGTACTTC. Amino acids: CASSVGGQDRTYEQYF. Drawing the rest from reference TRBV9 and TRBJ2-7, the complete variable domain is DSGVTQTPKHLITATGQRVTLRCSPRSGDLSVYWYQQSLDQGLQFLIQYYNGEERAKGNILERFSAQQFPDLHSELNLSSLELGDSALYFCASSVGGQDRTYEQYFGPGTRLTVT.

The gene calls are TRBV7-2 and TRBJ1-4, with D possibly TRBD1 on 5 matching bases. Germline V gives CDR1 SGHTA, CDR2 FQGNSA. The CDR3 is 12 residues long. V lost 3 bases and J lost 8, with 7 bases in between. Here the CDR3 reads CASSLGVEKLFF. The CDR3 coding sequence is TGTGCCAGCAGCTTGGGGGTCGAAAAACTGTTTTTT. The full variable domain, with the rest looked up from reference TRBV7-2 and TRBJ1-4, is GAGVSQSPSNKVTEKGKDVELRCDPISGHTALYWYRQSLGQGLEFLIYFQGNSAPDKSGLPSDRFSAERTGGSVSTLTIQRTQQEDSAVYLCASSLGVEKLFFGSGTQLSVL.

J is TRBJ2-7 and V is TRBV5-1; 7 bases line up with TRBD1. The germline V gene encodes CDR1 SGHRS and CDR2 YFSETQ. This CDR3 has 14 residues. Losses at the gene ends were 4 bases for V and 11 bases for J; bases not matched to a gene: 15. The CDR3 region has the DNA TGCGCCAGCAGCCCTACCCAGACAGGGAAAATTGAGTACTTC. Translating gives CASSPTQTGKIEYF.

The chain recombines TRBV6-5 with TRBJ2-3; the D is unclear. The V gene's germline CDR1 is MNHEY and CDR2 SVGAGI. Trimming pared 4 bases from V and 7 bases from J, leaving 15 bases between. This CDR3 region has 14 residues. CDR3 in DNA: TGTGCCAGCAGTTTTTCTGGTGCACCGTATACGCAGTATTTT. Its translation is CASSFSGAPYTQYF.

This clone has only one observation. The chain has TRBV6-5 and TRBJ2-7; 16 bases line up with TRBD2. The length of the CDR3 is 16 residues. CDR1 is MNHEY and CDR2 is SVGAGI in the germline V gene. V gave up 4 bases and J gave up 2 bases; unmatched junction bases: 2. The DNA of the CDR3 is TGTGCCAGCAGTTCCGGGACTAGCGGGGGGGCCTACGAGCAGTACTTC. Amino acid sequence: CASSSGTSGGAYEQYF.